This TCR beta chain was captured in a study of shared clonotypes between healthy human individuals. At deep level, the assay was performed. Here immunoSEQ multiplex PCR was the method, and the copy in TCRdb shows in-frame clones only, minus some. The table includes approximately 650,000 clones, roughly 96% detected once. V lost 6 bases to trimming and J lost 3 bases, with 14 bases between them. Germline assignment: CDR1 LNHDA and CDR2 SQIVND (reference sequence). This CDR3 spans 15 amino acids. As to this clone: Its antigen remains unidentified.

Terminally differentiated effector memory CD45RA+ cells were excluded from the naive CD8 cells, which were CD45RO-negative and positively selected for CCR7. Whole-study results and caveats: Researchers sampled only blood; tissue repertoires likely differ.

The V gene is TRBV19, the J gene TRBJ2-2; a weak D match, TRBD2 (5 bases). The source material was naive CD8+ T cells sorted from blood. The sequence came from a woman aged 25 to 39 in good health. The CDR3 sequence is CASSPGLLYTGELFF. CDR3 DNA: TGTGCCAGTAGCCCAGGACTCCTTTACACCGGGGAGCTGTTTTTT. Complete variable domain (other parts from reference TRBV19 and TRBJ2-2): DGGITQSPKYLFRKEGQNVTLSCEQNLNHDAMYWYRQDPGQGLRLIYYSQIVNDFQKGDIAEGYSVSREKKESFPLTVTSAQKNPTAFYLCASSPGLLYTGELFFGEGSRLTVL.